The T cell receptor beta chain under discussion was sequenced for a study of metastatic and nonmetastatic thyroid tumors. Whole-study context: Patients with malignant and benign thyroid disease provided blood and tumor or nodule tissue, whose repertoires were compared.

Ten or more counts support this clone. Other DNA sequences in the same sample also yield this CDR3. Germline values: CDR1 MNHNY, CDR2 SVGAGI (reference sequence). This CDR3 has 14 amino acids. The J segment lost 3 bases and the V segment lost 0 bases, leaving 1 base of the junction unmatched. Authors' data handling: Clinicopathological groups supplied CDR3 differences that were used to build a distant-metastasis classifier for papillary thyroid cancer. TCRdb reprocessed the PCR reads using MiXCR. The V and J calls, along with clone size, are taken from TCRdb and not from the paper's own processing. The table shows about 41,000 clones, with more than 20% occurring only once. None of the patients had undergone any treatment ahead of thyroid surgery.

This receptor was taken from a female donor with papillary thyroid cancer or a benign thyroid nodule (not recorded which). Some clones in this sample may be carry-over from other donors' samples. Sequenced: tumor tissue. This sequence joins TRBV6-6 and TRBJ1-1; 7 nucleotides match TRBD1. The CDR3 DNA is TGTGCCAGCAGTTACTCGAGGGGGCACACTGAAGCTTTCTTT. Amino acids: CASSYSRGHTEAFF.